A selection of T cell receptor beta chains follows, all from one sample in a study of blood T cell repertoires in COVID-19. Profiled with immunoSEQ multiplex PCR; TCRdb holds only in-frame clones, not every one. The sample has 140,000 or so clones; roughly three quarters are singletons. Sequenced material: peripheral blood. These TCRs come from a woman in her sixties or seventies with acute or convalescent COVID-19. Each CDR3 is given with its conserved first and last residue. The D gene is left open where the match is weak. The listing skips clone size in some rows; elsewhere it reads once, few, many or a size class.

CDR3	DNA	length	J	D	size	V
CASSLGAGAKNIQYF	TGTGCCAGCAGCTTGGGAGCGGGAGCCAAAAACATTCAGTACTTC	15	TRBJ2-4	NA	NA	TRBV5-6
CASSGGRLGNEQFF	TGTGCCAGCAGTGGAGGGAGGTTGGGCAATGAGCAGTTCTTC	14	TRBJ2-1	NA	few	TRBV2
CACSRGGSNGYTF	TGTGCCTGCTCAAGGGGAGGGTCCAACGGCTACACCTTC	13	TRBJ1-2	NA	NA	TRBV30
CASSYLGVGGGNEQFF	TGTGCCAGCAGTTACTTGGGGGTTGGCGGGGGCAATGAGCAGTTCTTC	16	TRBJ2-1	TRBD2	NA	TRBV6-5
CASSSPSVGSSYNEQFF	TGCGCCAGCAGCTCCCCCAGCGTAGGTAGCTCCTACAATGAGCAGTTCTTC	17	TRBJ2-1	NA	NA	TRBV5-1
CASSPEGQSYNEQFF	TGTGCCAGCAGTCCGGAAGGACAGTCCTACAATGAGCAGTTCTTC	15	TRBJ2-1	NA	NA	TRBV6-6
CASTNGGQVYGYTF	TGTGCCAGCACAAATGGGGGACAGGTCTATGGCTACACCTTC	14	TRBJ1-2	TRBD1	NA	TRBV6-5
CASWGGGYTF	TGTGCCAGCTGGGGGGGTGGCTACACCTTC	10	TRBJ1-2	NA	NA	TRBV25-1
CASNPVGGYAEAFF	TGTGCCAGCAACCCCGTTGGGGGGTACGCTGAAGCTTTCTTT	14	TRBJ1-1	NA	few	TRBV6-5
CASSEPGQGASNEQFF	TGCGCCAGCAGTGAGCCTGGACAGGGGGCGTCCAATGAGCAGTTCTTC	16	TRBJ2-1	TRBD1	NA	TRBV10-1
CASSNSGTNEKLFF	TGCGCCAGCAGTAACAGTGGAACTAATGAAAAACTGTTTTTT	14	TRBJ1-4	NA	once	TRBV5-1
CASSPDRRQYNEQFF	TGTGCCAGCAGCCCGGACAGGCGACAGTACAATGAGCAGTTCTTC	15	TRBJ2-1	TRBD1	NA	TRBV11-2
CASSDFGGYTF	TGTGCCAGCAGTGATTTCGGGGGCTACACCTTC	11	TRBJ1-2	NA	NA	TRBV2
CASSPVPGGETQYF	TGTGCCAGCAGTCCGGTTCCAGGAGGGGAGACCCAGTACTTC	14	TRBJ2-5	NA	NA	TRBV28
CASSYHRAGYGYTF	TGTGCCAGCAGTTACCACAGGGCGGGCTATGGCTACACCTTC	14	TRBJ1-2	NA	NA	TRBV6-5
CASSLAAGAGIYEQYF	TGCGCCAGCAGCTTGGCCGCGGGGGCTGGAATCTACGAGCAGTACTTC	16	TRBJ2-7	NA	once	TRBV5-1